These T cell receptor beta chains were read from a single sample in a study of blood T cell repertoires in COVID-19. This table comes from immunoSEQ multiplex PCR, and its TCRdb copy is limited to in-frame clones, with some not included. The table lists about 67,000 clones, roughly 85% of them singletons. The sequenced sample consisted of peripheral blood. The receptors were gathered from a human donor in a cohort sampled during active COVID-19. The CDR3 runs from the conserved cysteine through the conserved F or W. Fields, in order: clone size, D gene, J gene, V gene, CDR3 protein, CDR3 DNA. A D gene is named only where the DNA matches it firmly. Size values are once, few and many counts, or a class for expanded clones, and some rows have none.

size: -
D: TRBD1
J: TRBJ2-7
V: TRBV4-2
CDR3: CASSRDRGYEQYF
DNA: TGTGCCAGCAGCCGGGACAGGGGCTACGAGCAGTACTTC

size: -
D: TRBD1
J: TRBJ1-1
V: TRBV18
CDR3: CASSPGQGFTEAFF
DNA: TGTGCCAGCTCACCAGGACAGGGGTTCACTGAAGCTTTCTTT

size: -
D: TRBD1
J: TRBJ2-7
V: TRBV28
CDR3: CASSDIPGQGASEQYF
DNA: TGTGCCAGCAGTGACATCCCGGGACAGGGGGCGTCCGAGCAGTACTTC

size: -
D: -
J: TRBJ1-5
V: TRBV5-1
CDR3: CASSLSGNSNQPQHF
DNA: TGCGCCAGCAGCTTGTCAGGTAATAGCAATCAGCCCCAGCATTTT

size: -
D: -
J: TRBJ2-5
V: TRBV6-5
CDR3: CASSYTSARRETHF
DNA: TGTGCCAGCAGTTACACCAGTGCCAGGCGTGAAACACACTTC

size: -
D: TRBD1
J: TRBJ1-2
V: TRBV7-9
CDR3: CASSLAGQLNYGYTF
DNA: TGTGCCAGCAGCTTAGCGGGACAGCTCAACTATGGCTACACCTTC

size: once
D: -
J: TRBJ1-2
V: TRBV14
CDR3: CASSVQGQGGYTF
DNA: TGTGCCAGCAGCGTCCAGGGGCAGGGCGGCTACACCTTC

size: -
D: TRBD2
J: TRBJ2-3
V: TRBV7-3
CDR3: CASSLKGLAASTDTQYF
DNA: TGTGCCAGCAGCTTAAAGGGACTAGCGGCTAGCACAGATACGCAGTATTTT

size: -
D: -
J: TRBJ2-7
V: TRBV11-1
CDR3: CASSPPGSAYEQYF
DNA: TGTGCCAGCAGCCCACCGGGATCGGCCTACGAGCAGTACTTC

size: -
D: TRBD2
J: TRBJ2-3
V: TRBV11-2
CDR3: CASSFVLRGGADTQYF
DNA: TGTGCCAGCAGCTTCGTCCTGCGGGGGGGCGCGGATACGCAGTATTTT

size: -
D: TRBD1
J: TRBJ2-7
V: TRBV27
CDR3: CASRVTGGSSYEQYF
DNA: TGTGCCAGCAGGGTGACAGGGGGAAGCTCCTACGAGCAGTACTTC

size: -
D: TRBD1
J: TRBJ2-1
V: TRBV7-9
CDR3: CASRYPIGQVFDNEQFF
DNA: TGTGCCAGCAGATATCCTATAGGACAGGTCTTCGACAATGAGCAGTTCTTC

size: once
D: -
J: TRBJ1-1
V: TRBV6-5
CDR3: CASRWAGGGNTEAFF
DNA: TGTGCCAGCCGCTGGGCTGGGGGGGGCAACACTGAAGCTTTCTTT

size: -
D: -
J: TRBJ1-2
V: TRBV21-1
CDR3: CAGKQGGSYGYTF
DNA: TGTGCCGGAAAACAGGGGGGTAGCTATGGCTACACCTTC

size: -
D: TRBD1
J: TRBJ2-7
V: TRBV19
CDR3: CASSTLGTGGLYEQYF
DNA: TGTGCCAGTAGTACCCTCGGGACAGGGGGCCTATACGAGCAGTACTTC

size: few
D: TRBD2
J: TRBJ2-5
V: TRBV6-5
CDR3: CASSPGGPETQYF
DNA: TGTGCCAGCAGCCCGGGAGGGCCGGAGACCCAGTACTTC

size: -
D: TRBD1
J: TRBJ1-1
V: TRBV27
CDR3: CATRQGNTEAFF
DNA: TGTGCCACCCGACAGGGAAACACTGAAGCTTTCTTT

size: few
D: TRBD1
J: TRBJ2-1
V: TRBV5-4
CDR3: CASSFGTGGYNEQFF
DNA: TGTGCCAGCAGCTTCGGGACAGGTGGATACAATGAGCAGTTCTTC

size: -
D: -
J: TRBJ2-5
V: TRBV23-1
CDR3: CASSHPEGDMSETQYF
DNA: TGCGCCAGCAGTCATCCTGAAGGGGACATGTCAGAGACCCAGTACTTC

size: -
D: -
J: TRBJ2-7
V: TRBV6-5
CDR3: CASSVLVDYEQYF
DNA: TGTGCCAGCAGCGTCCTAGTAGACTACGAGCAGTACTTC

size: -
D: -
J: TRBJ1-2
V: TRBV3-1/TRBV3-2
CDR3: CASSQVNPELEGYTF
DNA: TGTGCCAGCAGCCAAGTTAATCCCGAGTTGGAGGGCTACACCTTC

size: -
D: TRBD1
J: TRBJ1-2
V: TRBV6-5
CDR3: CASSYGDRRSGYTF
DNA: TGTGCCAGCAGTTATGGGGACAGGAGGTCTGGCTACACCTTC

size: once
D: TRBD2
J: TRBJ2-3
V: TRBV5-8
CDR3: CASSSSSTSGGTDTQYF
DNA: TGTGCCAGCAGCTCGAGTTCGACTAGCGGGGGGACAGATACGCAGTATTTT

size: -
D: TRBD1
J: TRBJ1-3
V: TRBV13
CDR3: CASSLISRTGAGNTIYF
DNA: TGTGCCAGCAGCTTAATTAGCAGGACAGGGGCTGGAAACACCATATATTTT

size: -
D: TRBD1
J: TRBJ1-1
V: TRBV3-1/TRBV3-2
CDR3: CASRLGQGGTFF
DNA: TGTGCCAGCAGGCTGGGACAGGGGGGGACTTTCTTT

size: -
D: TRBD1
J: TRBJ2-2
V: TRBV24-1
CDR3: CATSDPYPEGQGDTGELFF
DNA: TGTGCCACCAGTGATCCTTACCCAGAGGGACAGGGTGACACCGGGGAGCTGTTTTTT

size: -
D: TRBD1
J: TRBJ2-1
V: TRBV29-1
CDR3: CSVLTGLGYNEQFF
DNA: TGCAGCGTGCTGACAGGGCTTGGGTACAATGAGCAGTTCTTC

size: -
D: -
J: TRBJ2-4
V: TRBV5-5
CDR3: CASSFFGRDVDIQYF
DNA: TGTGCCAGCAGCTTTTTTGGCAGGGATGTAGACATTCAGTACTTC

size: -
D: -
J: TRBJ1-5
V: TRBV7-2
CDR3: CASSLSGGGERNQPQHF
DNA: TGTGCCAGCAGCCTATCGGGGGGGGGCGAGCGCAATCAGCCCCAGCATTTT

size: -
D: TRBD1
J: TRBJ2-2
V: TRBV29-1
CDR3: CSVEEAGTGVPGELFF
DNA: TGCAGCGTTGAAGAGGCCGGGACAGGGGTACCCGGGGAGCTGTTTTTT

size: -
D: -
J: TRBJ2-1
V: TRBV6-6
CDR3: CASSYSGGGGINEQFF
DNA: TGTGCCAGCAGTTACTCGGGCGGGGGCGGAATCAATGAGCAGTTCTTC

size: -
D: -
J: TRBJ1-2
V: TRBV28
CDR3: CASQGQTKDFYGYTF
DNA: TGTGCCAGTCAGGGGCAGACCAAGGATTTCTATGGCTACACCTTC

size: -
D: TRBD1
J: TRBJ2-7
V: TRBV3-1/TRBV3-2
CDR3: CASSQFQGDNEQYF
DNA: TGTGCCAGCAGCCAATTCCAGGGGGACAACGAGCAGTACTTC

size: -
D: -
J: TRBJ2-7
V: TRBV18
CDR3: CASSPLGRGSEQYF
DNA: TGTGCCAGCTCACCGCTAGGAAGGGGATCCGAGCAGTACTTC

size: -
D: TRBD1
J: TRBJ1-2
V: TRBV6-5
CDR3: CASSYATLRGGGYTF
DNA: TGTGCCAGCAGTTACGCGACCTTAAGAGGGGGCGGCTACACCTTC

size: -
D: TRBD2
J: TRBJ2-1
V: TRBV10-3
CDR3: CAIRPGGGEQFF
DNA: TGTGCCATCAGACCCGGGGGGGGTGAGCAGTTCTTC

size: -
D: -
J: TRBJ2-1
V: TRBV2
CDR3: CASREHGEQFF
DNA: TGTGCCAGCAGGGAACACGGTGAGCAGTTCTTC

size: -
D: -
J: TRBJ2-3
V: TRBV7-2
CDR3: CASSLTRVTDTQYF
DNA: TGTGCCAGCAGCTTAACCAGGGTCACAGATACGCAGTATTTT

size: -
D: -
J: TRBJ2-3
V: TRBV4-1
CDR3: CASKEHGGPKNTDTQYF
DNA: TGCGCCAGCAAAGAACACGGGGGGCCCAAAAACACAGATACGCAGTATTTT

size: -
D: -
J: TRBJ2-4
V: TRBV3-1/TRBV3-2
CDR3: CASSQDPTQGNIQYF
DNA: TGTGCCAGCAGCCAAGATCCAACCCAGGGAAACATTCAGTACTTC

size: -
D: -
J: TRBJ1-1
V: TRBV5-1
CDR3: CASSRGNTEAFF
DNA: TGCGCCAGCAGCCGAGGGAACACTGAAGCTTTCTTT

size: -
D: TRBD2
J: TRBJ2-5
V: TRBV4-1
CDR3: CASSQASGGAQETQYF
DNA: TGCGCCAGCAGCCAAGCTAGCGGGGGGGCCCAAGAGACCCAGTACTTC

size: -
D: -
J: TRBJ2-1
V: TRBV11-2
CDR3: CASSLATHGSYNEQFF
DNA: TGTGCCAGCAGCTTAGCCACACATGGCTCCTACAATGAGCAGTTCTTC

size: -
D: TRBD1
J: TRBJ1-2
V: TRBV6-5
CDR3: CAGYPGTGDGYTF
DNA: TGTGCCGGATATCCCGGGACAGGGGATGGCTACACCTTC

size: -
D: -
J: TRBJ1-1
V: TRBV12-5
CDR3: CASGPAMNTEAFF
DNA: TGTGCTAGTGGCCCTGCTATGAACACTGAAGCTTTCTTT

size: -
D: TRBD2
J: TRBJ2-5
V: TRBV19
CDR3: CASSPRAGRETQYF
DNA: TGTGCCAGTAGTCCCCGAGCGGGGAGGGAGACCCAGTACTTC